This T cell receptor beta chain was recovered during a study of control samples from healthy donors and cancer patients (dated by TCRdb to about 2020). Details on this clone: Its recognized antigen is unknown. No qualities accompany the bases; no much larger clone lies one base away.

V is pruned by 6 bases and J by 8 bases, leaving 7 bases of the junction without a gene match. CDR1 and CDR2 are read off the germline V gene (reference sequence) as LNHDA and SQIVND. The CDR3, cysteine through phenylalanine, is 14 amino acids long. CDR3 DNA only is kept here, 42 bases in frame from base 1. The library came from the immunoSEQ multiplex PCR assay. Imported from immuneACCESS, the table was reduced by TCRdb to in-frame sequences with V and J called. These copies leave out some clones; in studies compared against another copy, an unresolved V gene accounts for under half, and the cause of the remainder is not known. This sample lists 90,000 or so clones; 70% to 90% were detected once. 6% to 9.5% of the sample lies in the top ten.

The sequence derives from an older woman in good health. This sequence uses TRBV19 and TRBJ2-1, with 10 bases in between that match TRBD1. Sequences were obtained from blood. The DNA sequence is TGTGCCAGTAGACGACAGGGGGCTAAGGATGAGCAGTTCTTC. The translation is CASRRQGAKDEQFF.